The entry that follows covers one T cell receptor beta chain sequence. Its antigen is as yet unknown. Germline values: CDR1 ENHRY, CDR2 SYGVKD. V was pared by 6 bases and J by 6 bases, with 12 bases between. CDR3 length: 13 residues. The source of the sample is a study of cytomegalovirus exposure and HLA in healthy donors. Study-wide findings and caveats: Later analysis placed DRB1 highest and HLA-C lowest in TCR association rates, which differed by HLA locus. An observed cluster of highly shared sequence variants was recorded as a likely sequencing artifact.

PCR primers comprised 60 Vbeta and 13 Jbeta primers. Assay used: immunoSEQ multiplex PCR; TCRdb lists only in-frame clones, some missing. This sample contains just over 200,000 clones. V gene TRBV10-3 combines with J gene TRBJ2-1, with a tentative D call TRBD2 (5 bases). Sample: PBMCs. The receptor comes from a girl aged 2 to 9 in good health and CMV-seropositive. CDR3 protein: CAIRHDYPNEQFF. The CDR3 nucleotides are TGTGCCATCAGACACGACTATCCCAATGAGCAGTTCTTC.